These T cell receptor beta chains were read from a single sample in a study of beta chain features in type 1 diabetes. The data were produced by immunoSEQ multiplex PCR, yet TCRdb's version contains in-frame clones alone and is incomplete. The table shows about 220,000 clones, with roughly a tenth occurring only once. Sequencing was done on a sample of central memory CD4+ T cells from blood. The receptors were sampled from a young man in good health. CDR3s include the opening cysteine and the closing phenylalanine or tryptophan.

length	V	CDR3
16	TRBV29-1	CSVARDRATLGDGYTF
14	TRBV18	CASSPPGFDYGYTF
10	TRBV29-1	CSVGGDEAFF
14	TRBV7-2	CASSPNLANEKLFF
14	TRBV2	CASSERELGHEQYF
13	TRBV5-4	CASAGGVNTEAFF
15	TRBV25-1	CASSESNRFNGELFF
15	TRBV7-3	CASSLGSFNSYEQYF
17	TRBV5-4	CASSLGQGASYQETQYF
15	TRBV7-9	CASSPRLAITGELFF
16	TRBV4-2	CASSQGGQGTNYGYTF
14	TRBV14	CASSPLRQATEAFF